This T cell receptor beta chain was obtained from a study of blood T cell repertoires in COVID-19. Study at large: Sites across the United States, Italy and Spain contributed samples from acute and convalescent COVID-19.

Trimming left V 1 base short and J 1 base short, with 5 bases between. CDR3 length: 13 residues. Germline assignment: CDR1 SGDLS and CDR2 YYNGEE. Authors' analysis steps: Nucleated cell number was recorded as an estimate derived from reference gene primer amplification. The data were produced by immunoSEQ multiplex PCR, yet TCRdb's version contains in-frame clones alone and is incomplete. That table is the source of V, J and clone size, and D and trimming were worked out from the DNA. This sample has over 150,000 clones, with roughly 83% found just once. The chain links TRBV9 to TRBJ1-1; D not certain. Material for sequencing was peripheral blood. This TCR came from a man aged 18 to 30 with active or convalescent COVID-19. In DNA, the CDR3 is TGTGCCAGCAGCGTAACTCCGAACACTGAAGCTTTCTTT. This translates into CASSVTPNTEAFF.